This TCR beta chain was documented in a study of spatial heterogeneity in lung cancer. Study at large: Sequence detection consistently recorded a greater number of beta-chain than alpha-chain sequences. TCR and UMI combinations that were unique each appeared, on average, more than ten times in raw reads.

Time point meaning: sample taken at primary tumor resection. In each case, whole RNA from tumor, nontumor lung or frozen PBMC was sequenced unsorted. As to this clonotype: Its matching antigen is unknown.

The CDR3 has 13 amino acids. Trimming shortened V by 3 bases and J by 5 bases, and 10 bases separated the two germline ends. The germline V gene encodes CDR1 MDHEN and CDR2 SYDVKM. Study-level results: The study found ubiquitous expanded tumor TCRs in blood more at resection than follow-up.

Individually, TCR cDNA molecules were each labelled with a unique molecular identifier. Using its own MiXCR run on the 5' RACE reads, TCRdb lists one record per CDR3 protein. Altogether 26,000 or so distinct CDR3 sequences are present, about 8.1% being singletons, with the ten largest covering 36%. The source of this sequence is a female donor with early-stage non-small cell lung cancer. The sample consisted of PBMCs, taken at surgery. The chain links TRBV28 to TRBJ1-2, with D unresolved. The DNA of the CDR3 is TGTGCCAGCAGTTTTTTCACAGCTTATGGCTACACCTTC. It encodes CASSFFTAYGYTF.